Detailed here is one T cell receptor beta chain. It lacks a known antigen. This may be a read error, as it is one base from a much larger clone. The sample is drawn from a study of T cells in Graves' hyperthyroidism and ophthalmopathy (dated by TCRdb to the late 2010s). About the study as a whole: Peripheral blood was sampled at the time of initial diagnosis, prior to any treatment. To identify TCR V-J signatures that set the groups apart, the researchers used a discovery cohort of about a hundred patients, made up of some 41 with Graves' ophthalmopathy and some 60 with stable Graves' hyperthyroidism. After blood sampling, hyperthyroidism patients were treated with methimazole at a starting dose of 30 mg daily, and ophthalmopathy patients were treated with high-dose intravenous methylprednisolone. Thyroid tissue and blood T-cell repertoires from about six Graves' hyperthyroidism patients were also compared in the study. An independent validation cohort of some 18 hyperthyroidism patients and about 15 patients who later progressed to ophthalmopathy tested prospective prediction of ophthalmopathy. TCR Vbeta CDR3 sequencing of around 130 peripheral blood samples (43 ophthalmopathy, 75 to 80 hyperthyroidism and approximately 17 progressor patients) is reported in the paper. The roughly 100 discovery patients were randomly split 7:3 into training and test sets. The research as a whole found: No statistical method was used to set the sample size in advance, and investigators knew the group allocation. In validation, progression to ophthalmopathy was predicted by the model with 70.59% sensitivity and just over 72% specificity, a median of 6.5 months before onset. Most expanded thyroid clonotypes (frequency above 0.001) were also found in blood, which suggests that blood repertoires may mirror thyroid immune responses. In cross-validation, a model built on a 13 V-J signature told ophthalmopathy apart from stable hyperthyroidism with about 90% sensitivity and 81% to 82% specificity, and in testing the same model reached 80%/75%.

Amplification of TCR beta CDR3 regions was carried out from RNA transcripts. The first round of RT-PCR for the TCR CDR3 was performed with the HTBI primer set and the Qiagen OneStep RT-PCR kit. A second multiplex PCR round built the libraries, followed by size selection and purification. Sequencing of the libraries was done on an Illumina HiSeq2000 using paired-end 100 bp reads. The authors processed their data as follows. SOAPnuke was used to process the raw data, with reads discarded if the reads contained adapters or uncalled bases, had a mean Phred below 15, or lacked an exact constant-primer or identifier match. High-quality paired reads were merged with COPE v1.2.5, and unique nucleotide sequences were defined as clonotypes. Clonotypes were aligned to IMGT TRBV, TRBD and TRBJ reference segments using MiTCR v1.1. Only V-J combinations with frequency above 0.0001, covering 99% to 99.2% of repertoires, were analysed. A TCS score was defined as the ratio of F50 (clonal expansion) to E x V (chaos), with BLOSUM62-based TCRdist applied between CDR3 peptides within each V-J. Welch's t-statistics and random forest reduced some 510 V-J features to 13, which were used in a naive Bayes classifier (R e1071). The public reads were reanalyzed by TCRdb: fastp trimming at Q25, MiXCR alignment, in-frame beta chains only. Each entry merges the rows of one CDR3 protein and shows their most common DNA and genes. Here the V and J calls rest on TCRdb's processing, not on the authors' analysis. The sample table lists approximately 530,000 distinct CDR3 sequences, 15% to 20% of them with a count of one. Approximately 48% of the sample belongs to the ten largest clones.

Moderately to severely active disease, a Clinical Activity Score of at least 3, a NOSPECS grade of at least 4, and a duration under 3 months were present in ophthalmopathy patients. Patients with uncontrolled infections, other autoimmune diseases, pregnancy or lactation were excluded. Clinical symptoms, serum thyroxine and TRAb, thyroid ultrasound, and orbital computed tomography formed the basis for the diagnoses. PBMCs were isolated from 10 ml of fresh peripheral blood by Ficoll-Paque density gradient centrifugation. Total RNA was extracted with Trizol reagent, and quality was checked on an Agilent 2100 Bioanalyzer. Its CDR3 holds 15 amino acids, cysteine through phenylalanine. The sequence is cut down to CDR3 DNA, 45 bases in frame from base 1. CDR1 and CDR2 (DFQATT, SNEGSKA) derive from the germline V gene (reference sequence).

Sequencing input: blood. This receptor was identified in a man aged 35-49 years with Graves' ophthalmopathy. The chain couples TRBV20-1 to TRBJ2-1; the D gene assignment is ambiguous. The DNA sequence follows: TGCAGTGCTACGCGGTACGGGCCCGGCGGCGATGAGCGGTTCTTC. Its amino acids are CSATRYGPGGDERFF.